The present T cell receptor beta chain was sequenced within a study of tumor and adjacent non-tumor tissue in lung cancer. RNA was extracted from bulk tissue without any cell sorting. A modified ARM-PCR protocol with three rounds of nested PCR amplified TCRbeta. MiXCR was run by TCRdb on the multiplex PCR reads, yielding one entry per CDR3 protein. The sample holds 71,000 or so distinct CDR3 sequences, around 75% seen once. This clonotype was detected only a few times. Germline values: CDR1 SGHRS, CDR2 YFSETQ. V lost 1 base to trimming and J lost 10 bases, with 20 bases between them. This CDR3 spans 15 amino acids.

This chain connects TRBV5-1 to TRBJ1-2; D gene uncertain. The sequence was obtained from a woman aged 50 to 60 with non-small cell lung cancer. Sequenced: lung tumor tissue. The CDR3 sequence: CASSLLGTTDDDYTF. CDR3 nucleotides: TGCGCCAGCAGCTTGTTGGGCACAACCGATGATGACTACACCTTC.